The 25 T cell receptor beta chains reported below all come from one sample, sequenced in a study of cytomegalovirus exposure and HLA in healthy donors. Both 60 Vbeta primers and 13 Jbeta primers went into the PCR. Assay used: immunoSEQ multiplex PCR; TCRdb lists only in-frame clones, some missing. The sample has about 43,000 clones; around 56% are singletons. The source material was PBMCs. These receptors all come from a man in his sixties in good health and CMV-seronegative.

This chain connects TRBV30 to TRBJ2-5, with TRBD2 as a possible D gene (5 bases). The J call could be wrong; TRBJ2-7 is a better fit for the DNA end. CDR1 GTSNPN and CDR2 SVGIG come from the germline V gene (reference sequence). There are 13 residues in the CDR3. CDR3 loop: CAWSVGGAYEQYF. As DNA, the CDR3 is TGTGCCTGGAGCGTCGGAGGAGCCTACGAGCAGTACTTC.

This clone occurred once. V and J are TRBV5-1 and TRBJ2-1, with 7 bases fitting TRBD1. Germline trimming cut 6 bases from V and 7 bases from J; bases unmatched to any gene: 10. The germline V gene encodes CDR1 SGHRS and CDR2 YFSETQ. This CDR3 has 14 amino acids. CDR3 sequence reads: CASTLGTVGNEQFF. The CDR3 nucleotides are TGCGCCAGCACCCTCGGGACAGTCGGTAATGAGCAGTTCTTC.

CDR3: CASSPDFPRVYTF. The DNA of the CDR3 is TGTGCCAGCTCACCTGATTTTCCCAGGGTCTACACCTTC. The chain couples TRBV18 to TRBJ1-2; D possibly corresponds to TRBD1 (5 bases). V was shortened by 3 bases and J by 10 bases, with 15 bases between the two germline ends. The CDR3 has 13 amino acids. Germline V gives CDR1 KGHSH, CDR2 LQKENI.

The chain links TRBV20-1 to TRBJ1-1; 9 nucleotides match TRBD1. J gave up 10 bases and V 7 bases, and 7 bases lay outside the gene matches. This CDR3 is built from 11 residues. Germline CDR1 and CDR2: DFQATT and SNEGSKA (reference sequence). CDR3 residues: CSVRTGERAFF. The CDR3 DNA is TGCAGTGTCCGGACAGGGGAAAGAGCTTTCTTT.

This clone was counted between two and nine times. V is TRBV6-1 and J is TRBJ1-1, with 11 positions matching TRBD1. Germline CDR1 is MNHNS and CDR2 is SASEGT. The CDR3 spans 14 residues. V trimming: 5 bases; J trimming: 4 bases; junction bases outside the gene matches: 3. In DNA, the CDR3 is TGTGCCAGCAGTTCCGGGACAGGGGGCACTGAAGCTTTCTTT. Encoded protein: CASSSGTGGTEAFF.

This clone was counted between two and nine times. The genes are TRBV7-9 and TRBJ1-2; 8 positions agree with TRBD1. V was clipped by 1 base and J by 4 bases; unmatched bases: 11. Germline V gene sequence: CDR1 SEHNR, CDR2 FQNEAQ (reference sequence). CDR3 length equals 17 residues. CDR3 coding DNA: TGTGCCAGCAGCTTAGGCCCATCGACAGGGGCCGGCTATGGCTACACCTTC. This codes for CASSLGPSTGAGYGYTF.

This chain links TRBV6-6 with TRBJ2-7; D unresolved. Germline-derived CDR1 and CDR2 are MNHNY and SVGAGI (reference sequence). V shed 4 bases and J shed 5 bases, with 9 bases lying between them. The CDR3 spans 12 residues. The CDR3 region is CASSSDIHEQYF. CDR3 DNA: TGTGCCAGCAGTTCTGACATCCACGAGCAGTACTTC.

Only a few counts were recorded for this clone. V usage is TRBV6-1 and J usage is TRBJ2-2, with D possibly matching TRBD1 (6 bases). Looked up from germline, CDR1 is MNHNS and CDR2 is SASEGT. V lost 7 bases and J lost 4, with 10 bases in between. The length of the CDR3 is 13 residues. The CDR3 protein is CASILGGTGELFF. CDR3 nucleotide sequence: TGTGCCAGCATACTAGGGGGCACCGGGGAGCTGTTTTTT.

This chain connects TRBV5-1 to TRBJ2-3; 7 bases are shared with TRBD2. The junction had 6 bases not matched to a gene; V was cut back by 4 bases and J by 4 bases. The CDR3 is 14 residues long. Germline loops: CDR1 SGHRS, CDR2 YFSETQ. The CDR3 DNA sequence: TGCGCCAGCAGCCGGACTAGAGGGGCAGATACGCAGTATTTT. It yields the protein CASSRTRGADTQYF.

The chain combines TRBV30 with TRBJ2-7; D unresolved. With 1 base removed from V and 4 bases from J, the gap between germline ends came to 5 bases. The CDR3 totals 11 residues. Germline V lookup: CDR1 GTSNPN, CDR2 SVGIG (reference sequence). The CDR3 region is CAWSDRYEQYF. Here the CDR3 DNA reads TGTGCCTGGAGTGACAGATACGAGCAGTACTTC.

This chain joins TRBV30 and TRBJ1-6; 7 nucleotides align to TRBD1. Germline V gene lookup returns CDR1 GTSNPN and CDR2 SVGIG (reference sequence). The CDR3 spans 14 residues. V trimming: 3 bases; J trimming: 7 bases; junction bases outside the gene matches: 6. The CDR3 protein is CAWRTGTLNSPLHF. CDR3 sequence (DNA): TGTGCCTGGAGGACAGGGACCTTGAATTCACCCCTCCACTTT.

The CDR3 DNA follows: TGCGCCAGCCGGGCACAGGGGGCATCAGGAAACACCATATATTTT. Protein product: CASRAQGASGNTIYF. The gene calls are TRBV10-2 and TRBJ1-3, with 9 bases identical to TRBD1. The V gene's germline CDR1 is WSHSY and CDR2 SAAADI. The CDR3 totals 15 residues. V shed 8 bases, J shed 4 bases, and the junction held 9 bases outside the gene matches.

This clone was observed a few times. The chain is built from TRBV5-4 and TRBJ2-7, with 10 bases identical to TRBD1. The CDR3 is 14 residues long. Germline trimming cut 7 bases from V and 2 bases from J; bases unmatched to any gene: 6. Germline CDR1 and CDR2: SGHNT and YYREEE (reference sequence). In nucleotides, the CDR3 is TGTGCCAGCCGAACCGGGACAGGGGCCTACGAGCAGTACTTC. This gives the protein CASRTGTGAYEQYF.

The chain joins TRBV5-1 to TRBJ2-1; 9 bases are shared with TRBD1. Trimming cost V 4 bases and J 0 bases; bases outside gene matches: 5. The CDR3 has 16 amino acids. Germline V gene data show CDR1 as SGHRS and CDR2 as YFSETQ. CDR3 sequence (DNA): TGCGCCAGCAGCAGGACAGGGGACAGCTCCTACAATGAGCAGTTCTTC. It encodes CASSRTGDSSYNEQFF.

V is TRBV29-1 and J is TRBJ2-4, with D perhaps matching TRBD2 (6 bases). Germline CDR1 SQVTM, CDR2 ANQGSEA. Trimming took off 2 bases at V and 3 bases at J, with 8 bases between the two ends. This CDR3 is built from 13 residues. CDR3 amino acids: CSVEFGGKNIQYF. CDR3 nucleotides: TGCAGCGTTGAATTCGGGGGCAAAAACATTCAGTACTTC.

V usage is TRBV6-6 and J usage is TRBJ1-5; unclear D gene. This CDR3 is built from 15 residues. Per the germline V gene, CDR1 is MNHNY and CDR2 is SVGAGI (reference sequence). The V end lost 3 bases, the J end lost 0 bases, and 9 bases lay between the germline ends. This chain's CDR3 is CASSYIVNSNQPQHF. The CDR3, as DNA: TGTGCCAGCAGTTATATAGTGAATAGCAATCAGCCCCAGCATTTT.

The table lists this clone with a few counts. The chain uses TRBV28 and TRBJ2-1, with D possibly being TRBD2 (6 bases). V was shortened by 8 bases and J by 4 bases, with 9 bases between the two germline ends. The CDR3 extends over 12 amino acids. The germline gives CDR1 MDHEN, CDR2 SYDVKM. In DNA, the CDR3 is TGTGCCAGCGGCGGGACGTACAATGAGCAGTTCTTC. This codes for CASGGTYNEQFF.

The V gene is TRBV2, the J gene TRBJ2-5; D perhaps matches TRBD2 (6 bases). Germline CDR1 reads SNHLY; CDR2 reads FYNNEI. The CDR3 length is 16 residues. Trimming removed 8 bases at V and 2 bases at J, with 21 bases between. CDR3 coding DNA: TGTGCCAGCCGACGGGGTTGGGGCGGGGCTCAAGAGACCCAGTACTTC. This codes for CASRRGWGGAQETQYF.

In regard to this clone: A read error is likely, as this CDR3 ends without the conserved phenylalanine or tryptophan. V and J are TRBV30 and TRBJ1-4; D remains ambiguous. CDR1 is GTSNPN and CDR2 is SVGIG in the germline V gene (reference sequence). This CDR3 spans 14 amino acids. V lost 5 bases and J lost 0, with 10 bases in between. CDR3 amino acids: CAWSNTATNEKLFV. The CDR3 DNA follows: TGTGCCTGGTCCAATACTGCAACTAATGAAAAACTGTTTGTT.

This clone was counted only a few times. The junction differs from germline at one of its ends, possibly a read error. The rearrangement links TRBV4-2 to TRBJ2-4, with 10 bases aligning to TRBD2. The CDR3 loop spans 15 amino acids. Germline V gene lookup returns CDR1 LGHNA and CDR2 YNFKEQ. The CDR3 protein is CASSQDLAGVSALDF. CDR3 sequence (DNA): TGTGCCAGCAGCCAAGATCTAGCGGGAGTATCGGCGCTTGACTTC.

V and J are TRBV5-1 and TRBJ2-3; TRBD1 matches 10 bases. Per germline, CDR1 SGHRS and CDR2 YFSETQ. This CDR3 comprises 16 residues. V shed 5 bases and J 4 bases; nucleotides not matched to a gene: 10. Here the CDR3 DNA reads TGCGCCAGCAGACATTTCGGGACAGGGGAGGCAGATACGCAGTATTTT. It yields the protein CASRHFGTGEADTQYF.

This clone has a handful of counts. The chain joins TRBV5-4 to TRBJ2-1; 7 bases are a match to TRBD2. This CDR3 has 17 residues. Germline V lookup: CDR1 SGHNT, CDR2 YYREEE (reference sequence). The V and J ends lost 0 bases and 2 bases, in that order; junction bases with no gene match: 8. This CDR3 is CASSLGGGLATYNEQFF. In nucleotides, the CDR3 is TGTGCCAGCAGCTTGGGGGGAGGGCTAGCCACCTACAATGAGCAGTTCTTC.

This chain joins TRBV6-6 and TRBJ2-7, with a possible D match to TRBD1 (5 bases). The ends were cut back, 6 bases at V and 3 bases at J, with 15 bases in the middle. Germline V gene sequence: CDR1 MNHNY, CDR2 SVGAGI (reference sequence). CDR3 length: 14 residues. The CDR3 spells CASRGALSDYEQYF. For the CDR3, the DNA is TGTGCCAGCAGAGGGGCGCTTAGTGACTACGAGCAGTACTTC.

This chain links TRBV10-2 with TRBJ1-1; unclear D gene. Deletions cut 3 bases from V and 6 bases from J, with 11 bases between. Germline CDR1 and CDR2: WSHSY and SAAADI. This CDR3 contains 13 residues. The CDR3 DNA reads TGCGCCAGCAGTGATACGAGGGCCGCTGAAGCTTTCTTT. Amino acid sequence: CASSDTRAAEAFF.

This sequence joins TRBV11-2 and TRBJ2-7; 8 nucleotides match TRBD1. With V trimmed by 4 bases and J by 4 bases, 15 bases remained unmatched. In germline, CDR1 is SGHAT, CDR2 FQNNGV. The length of the CDR3 is 17 residues. CDR3 sequence: CASSSLTQGALRYEQYF. Written as DNA, the CDR3 is TGTGCCAGCAGCTCCTTAACCCAGGGGGCCCTCCGGTACGAGCAGTACTTC.